This T cell receptor (beta chain) was recorded in a study of CD8 T cells in ankylosing spondylitis. Study-level findings and limits: Made up of eight highly homologous variants, a TCR beta motif appeared characteristic of ankylosing spondylitis blood. CD8+ by phenotype, disease-linked clones were relatively rare in peripheral blood. Some motif variants had been reported before (in reactive arthritis synovial fluid and blood).

TCRdb reprocessed the 5' RACE reads with MiXCR, giving one entry per CDR3 protein. The sample gives roughly 670,000 distinct CDR3 sequences, roughly 20% of which show up once; under 20% is in the top ten. With respect to this clonotype: Its antigen is currently unknown.

The TCR sequence derives from a male donor with ankylosing spondylitis. The specimen sequenced was blood, either unsorted or a sorted T cell fraction (not recorded which).

DNA of the CDR3: TGCGCCAGCAGCCTAGAGGGACAGCTGGATGAAAAACTGTTTTTT. Protein sequence: CASSLEGQLDEKLFF. The chain joins TRBV5-1 to TRBJ1-4, with 7 bases identical to TRBD1. V was clipped by 4 bases and J by 6 bases; unmatched bases: 9. This CDR3 comprises 15 residues. Germline-derived CDR1 and CDR2 are SGHRS and YFSETQ.